These 22 T cell receptor beta chains were sequenced from one sample in a study of T cell changes during pregnancy in multiple sclerosis. Repertoires were generated with immunoSEQ multiplex PCR, while TCRdb's copy carries only in-frame clones and drops some. The table records about 36,000 clones, 85% to 95% of them present only once. The sample consisted of PBMCs (not recorded whether the cells were cultured). The receptors originated from a female donor with multiple sclerosis, enrolled in a pregnancy study.

V and J are TRBV7-2 and TRBJ1-1, with D possibly matching TRBD1 (5 bases). V was trimmed by 3 bases and J by 4 bases, leaving 12 bases between them. Germline CDR1 SGHTA, CDR2 FQGNSA. The CDR3 totals 14 residues. CDR3: CASSLIQGFTEAFF. In DNA form, the CDR3 reads TGTGCCAGCAGCTTGATTCAGGGTTTCACTGAAGCTTTCTTT.

V gene TRBV2 combines with J gene TRBJ1-1; unclear D gene. Germline-derived CDR1 and CDR2 are SNHLY and FYNNEI. Trimming stripped 2 bases from V and 6 bases from J, with 7 bases between. The CDR3 extends over 12 amino acids. The CDR3 loop is CASSESYSEAFF. In DNA form, the CDR3 reads TGTGCCAGCAGTGAATCGTATTCTGAAGCTTTCTTT.

This clone was picked up a small number of times. The V gene is TRBV5-4, the J gene TRBJ2-7; D perhaps matches TRBD2 (6 bases). The germline V gene encodes CDR1 SGHNT and CDR2 YYREEE (reference sequence). CDR3 length: 13 amino acids. V was cut by 1 base and J by 5 bases, with 10 bases left in between. For the CDR3, the DNA is TGTGCCAGCAGCTTGTGGGGGGTGGACGAGCAGTACTTC. It codes for CASSLWGVDEQYF.

This rearrangement joins TRBV4-1 to TRBJ2-3; D could derive from TRBD1 or TRBD2 (5 bases each). This CDR3 contains 16 residues. Germline V lookup: CDR1 MGHRA, CDR2 YSYEKL. V was trimmed by 0 bases and J by 3 bases, leaving 13 bases between them. The CDR3 here is CASSQDILGDTDTQYF. The CDR3 coding sequence is TGCGCCAGCAGCCAAGATATCTTGGGGGATACAGATACGCAGTATTTT.

The gene calls are TRBV5-1 and TRBJ2-3; TRBD2 matches at 8 bases. The trim removed 2 bases at V and 4 bases at J, leaving 9 bases unmatched. Germline V gives CDR1 SGHRS, CDR2 YFSETQ. This CDR3 has 16 residues. CDR3 sequence (DNA): TGCGCCAGCAGCTTTCAGAGCGGGAGCAGCGCAGATACGCAGTATTTT. It encodes CASSFQSGSSADTQYF.

This chain connects TRBV18 to TRBJ2-1; 11 bases align to TRBD2. The CDR3 loop spans 18 amino acids. Unmatched junction bases numbered 9, after V lost 3 bases and J lost 2 bases. Germline assignment: CDR1 KGHSH and CDR2 LQKENI. CDR3 DNA: TGTGCCAGCTCACCGCTAGCGGGAGGTCCGGTTACCTACAATGAGCAGTTCTTC. Its protein product is CASSPLAGGPVTYNEQFF.

CDR3 bases: TGTGCCAGCAGCTTAGAAGGTCGCCAAGAGACCCAGTACTTC. Translated, it gives CASSLEGRQETQYF. The chain has TRBV5-6 and TRBJ2-5; D gene ambiguous. V lost 2 bases, J lost 1 base, and 9 bases lay in between. The CDR3 runs 14 residues. Germline V gives CDR1 SGHDT, CDR2 YYEEEE.

The chain carries TRBV7-8 and TRBJ2-7, with 13 bases aligning to TRBD2. Trimming cost V 3 bases and J 0 bases; bases outside gene matches: 14. Germline CDR1 reads SGHVS; CDR2 reads FQNEAQ. The CDR3 has 20 residues. DNA for the CDR3: TGTGCCAGCAGCTTTTCCCCGACGCGGGGACTAGCGGGAAGCTCCTACGAGCAGTACTTC. Protein product: CASSFSPTRGLAGSSYEQYF.

This chain uses TRBV29-1 with TRBJ1-3; D perhaps matches TRBD1 (5 bases). Between the trimmed V and J ends, which lost 6 bases and 0 bases, there was a span of 15 bases. The CDR3 runs to 15 residues. CDR1 and CDR2 from the germline V gene are SQVTM and ANQGSEA. Written as DNA, the CDR3 is TGCAGCGTAAAAGGCGGACAAACCTCTGGAAACACCATATATTTT. Translation: CSVKGGQTSGNTIYF. Supplemented by reference TRBV29-1 and TRBJ1-3, the full variable domain reads SAVISQKPSRDICQRGTSLTIQCQVDSQVTMMFWYRQQPGQSLTLIATANQGSEATYESGFVIDKFPISRPNLTFSTLTVSNMSPEDSSIYLCSVKGGQTSGNTIYFGEGSWLTVV.

The rearrangement uses TRBV9 and TRBJ2-1; 9 positions match TRBD2. After removal of 1 base from V and 4 bases from J, the junction contained 3 bases not matched to a gene. CDR3 length equals 15 residues. Germline loops: CDR1 SGDLS, CDR2 YYNGEE. CDR3 DNA sequence: TGTGCCAGCAGCGTATACCTAGCGGGATACAATGAGCAGTTCTTC. This gives the protein CASSVYLAGYNEQFF.

This sequence joins TRBV6-1 and TRBJ2-7; TRBD1 aligns across 7 bases. This CDR3 spans 12 amino acids. Germline V gives CDR1 MNHNS, CDR2 SASEGT. J lost 4 bases, V lost 5 bases, and 2 bases had no gene match. CDR3 amino acids: CASSRDSYEQYF. The CDR3 DNA reads TGTGCCAGCAGTCGGGACAGTTACGAGCAGTACTTC.

This chain links TRBV5-1 with TRBJ1-1; D unclear. The CDR3 consists of 14 residues. Germline V lookup: CDR1 SGHRS, CDR2 YFSETQ. Trimming pared 4 bases from V and 1 base from J, leaving 11 bases between. The CDR3 spells CASSPGTGNTEAFF. Here the CDR3 DNA reads TGCGCCAGCAGCCCGGGTACGGGGAACACTGAAGCTTTCTTT.

The chain joins TRBV30 to TRBJ2-2; 9 positions match TRBD2. The germline gives CDR1 GTSNPN, CDR2 SVGIG (reference sequence). Losses at the gene ends were 8 bases for V and 7 bases for J; bases not matched to a gene: 5. The CDR3 consists of 12 residues. Here the CDR3 DNA reads TGTGCCAGAAATAGCGGGAGCGGGGAGCTGTTTTTT. Encoded protein: CARNSGSGELFF.

The V and J genes are TRBV2 and TRBJ1-2; unclear D gene. Germline CDR1 and CDR2: SNHLY and FYNNEI. CDR3 size: 12 residues. CDR3 loop: CAAGGSNYGYTF. The CDR3 nucleotides are TGTGCAGCAGGCGGCAGCAACTATGGCTACACCTTC.

This chain links TRBV5-1 with TRBJ2-5; D may match TRBD1 or TRBD2 (5 bases each). Trimming removed 7 bases from V and 2 bases from J, with 18 bases in between. The CDR3 sequence is 15 residues long. Germline CDR1 and CDR2: SGHRS and YFSETQ. CDR3 in amino acids: CASFLEGKGQETQYF. DNA for the CDR3: TGCGCCAGCTTTCTTGAGGGGAAGGGGCAAGAGACCCAGTACTTC.

This sequence joins TRBV5-1 and TRBJ1-3; 7 bases match TRBD1. With V trimmed by 4 bases and J by 2 bases, 6 bases remained unmatched. The CDR3 has 15 residues. The germline V gene has CDR1 SGHRS and CDR2 YFSETQ. The CDR3 here is CASSPGQTAGNTIYF. The CDR3 DNA is TGCGCCAGCAGCCCGGGACAGACCGCTGGAAACACCATATATTTT.

The V gene is TRBV10-1, the J gene TRBJ2-5; TRBD1 or TRBD2 may be the D gene (5 bases each). The CDR3 runs 13 residues. Germline V CDR1 and CDR2: WNHNN, SYGVQD (reference sequence). Trimming shortened V by 4 bases and J by 5 bases, and 11 bases separated the two germline ends. The CDR3 region has the DNA TGCGCCAGCAGTGGGACCGGGGCGGAGACCCAGTACTTC. Amino acids: CASSGTGAETQYF.

This clone was seen a few times. V and J are TRBV5-4 and TRBJ1-2, with 8 bases aligning to TRBD1. CDR1 is SGHNT, CDR2 YYREEE, per germline (reference sequence). The V and J ends lost 3 bases and 8 bases, in that order; junction bases with no gene match: 12. The CDR3 has 15 amino acids. The DNA for the CDR3 is TGTGCCAGCAGCTCGAAGGACAGGGCCCTGGGAGGCTACACCTTC. This encodes CASSSKDRALGGYTF.

Turning to this clone: This specimen includes other DNA sequences encoding the same CDR3. The V gene is TRBV5-1, the J gene TRBJ2-3; D is unresolved. The CDR3 has 12 residues. Germline CDR1 is SGHRS and CDR2 is YFSETQ. Trimming removed 4 bases from V and 3 bases from J, with 6 bases in between. CDR3 sequence reads: CASSTSTDTQYF. The CDR3 DNA follows: TGCGCCAGCAGCACCTCTACAGATACGCAGTATTTT. Full variable domain (missing parts from reference TRBV5-1 and TRBJ2-3): KAGVTQTPRYLIKTRGQQVTLSCSPISGHRSVSWYQQTPGQGLQFLFEYFSETQRNKGNFPGRFSGRQFSNSRSEMNVSTLELGDSALYLCASSTSTDTQYFGPGTRLTVL.

V and J are TRBV27 and TRBJ1-5; 10 bases are shared with TRBD1. Trimming cost V 5 bases and J 6 bases; bases outside gene matches: 4. From germline, CDR1 is MNHEY and CDR2 SMNVEV (reference sequence). The CDR3 loop spans 14 amino acids. In DNA form, the CDR3 reads TGTGCCAGCAGTCCCCGGACAGGGGGTCAGCCCCAGCATTTT. It yields the protein CASSPRTGGQPQHF.

V usage is TRBV7-2 and J usage is TRBJ2-7; 10 nucleotides match TRBD2. Germline loops: CDR1 SGHTA, CDR2 FQGNSA. The CDR3 totals 15 residues. The V segment lost 1 base and the J segment 2 bases; nucleotides outside the gene matches: 2. The CDR3 nucleotides are TGTGCCAGCAGCTTAGTAACTAGCGGGACCTACGAGCAGTACTTC. This gives the protein CASSLVTSGTYEQYF.

The V gene is TRBV11-1, the J gene TRBJ2-2, with D possibly matching TRBD2 (5 bases). Trimming pared 2 bases from V and 7 bases from J, leaving 8 bases between. The CDR3 runs 13 residues. CDR1 and CDR2 (germline): SGHAT, FQDESV (reference sequence). CDR3 nucleotide sequence: TGTGCCAGCAGCTTACGGGGATTCGGGGAGCTGTTTTTT. Translated: CASSLRGFGELFF.